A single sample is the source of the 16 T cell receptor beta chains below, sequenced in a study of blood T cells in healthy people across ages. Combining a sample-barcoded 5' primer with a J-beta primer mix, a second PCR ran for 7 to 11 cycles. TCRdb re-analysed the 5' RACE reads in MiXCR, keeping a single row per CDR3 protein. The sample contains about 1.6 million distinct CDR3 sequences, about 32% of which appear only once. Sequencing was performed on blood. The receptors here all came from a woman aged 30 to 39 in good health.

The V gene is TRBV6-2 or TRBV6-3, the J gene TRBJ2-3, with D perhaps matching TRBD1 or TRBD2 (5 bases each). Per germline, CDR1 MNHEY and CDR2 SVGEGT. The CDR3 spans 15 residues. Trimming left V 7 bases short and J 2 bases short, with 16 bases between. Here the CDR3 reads CASNHPGTTTDTQYF. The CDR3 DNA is TGTGCCAGCAACCACCCCGGGACGACCACAGATACGCAGTATTTT.

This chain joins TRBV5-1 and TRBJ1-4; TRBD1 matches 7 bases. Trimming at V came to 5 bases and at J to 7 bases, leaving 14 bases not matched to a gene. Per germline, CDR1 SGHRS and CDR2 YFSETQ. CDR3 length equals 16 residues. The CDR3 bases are TGCGCCAGCAGACTAGGACAGGCTGGAGGGGGTGAAAAACTGTTTTTT. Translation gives CASRLGQAGGGEKLFF.

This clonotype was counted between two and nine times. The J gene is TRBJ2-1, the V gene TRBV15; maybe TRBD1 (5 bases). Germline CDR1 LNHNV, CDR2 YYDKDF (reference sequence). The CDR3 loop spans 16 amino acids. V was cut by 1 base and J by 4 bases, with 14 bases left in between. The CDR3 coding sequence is TGTGCCACCAGCAGAGTAGAAGGACACTGGTACAATGAGCAGTTCTTC. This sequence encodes CATSRVEGHWYNEQFF.

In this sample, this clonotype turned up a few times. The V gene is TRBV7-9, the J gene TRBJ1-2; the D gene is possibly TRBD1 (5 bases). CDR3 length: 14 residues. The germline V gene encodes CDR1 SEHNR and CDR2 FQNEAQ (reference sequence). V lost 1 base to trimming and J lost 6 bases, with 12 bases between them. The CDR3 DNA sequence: TGTGCCAGCAGCTTAGTCTCCAGGGTCCATGGCTACACCTTC. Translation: CASSLVSRVHGYTF.

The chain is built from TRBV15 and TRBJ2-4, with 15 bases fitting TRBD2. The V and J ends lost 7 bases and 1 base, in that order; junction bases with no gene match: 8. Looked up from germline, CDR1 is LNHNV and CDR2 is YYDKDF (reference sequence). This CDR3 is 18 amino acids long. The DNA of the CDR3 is TGTGCCACCACCAAGGGACTAGCGGGAGGCGGGGCCAAAAACATTCAGTACTTC. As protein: CATTKGLAGGGAKNIQYF. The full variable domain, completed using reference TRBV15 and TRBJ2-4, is DAMVIQNPRYQVTQFGKPVTLSCSQTLNHNVMYWYQQKSSQAPKLLFHYYDKDFNNEADTPDNFQSRRPNTSFCFLDIRSPGLGDTAMYLCATTKGLAGGGAKNIQYFGAGTRLSVL.

The CDR3 loop is CASKLSGQSYGYTF. The CDR3 nucleotides are TGTGCCAGCAAGCTTTCGGGACAGAGCTATGGCTACACCTTC. This chain connects TRBV7-2 to TRBJ1-2; 7 bases are a match to TRBD1. The CDR3 is made up of 14 amino acids. Germline V gene data show CDR1 as SGHTA and CDR2 as FQGNSA. After removal of 7 bases from V and 4 bases from J, the junction contained 9 bases not matched to a gene.

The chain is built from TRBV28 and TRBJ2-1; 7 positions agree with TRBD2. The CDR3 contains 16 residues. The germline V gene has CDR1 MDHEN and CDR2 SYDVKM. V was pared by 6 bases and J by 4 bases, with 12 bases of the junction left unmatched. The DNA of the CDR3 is TGTGCCAGCAGCTCCCCGGGCGGACTAGAATACAATGAGCAGTTCTTC. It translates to CASSSPGGLEYNEQFF.

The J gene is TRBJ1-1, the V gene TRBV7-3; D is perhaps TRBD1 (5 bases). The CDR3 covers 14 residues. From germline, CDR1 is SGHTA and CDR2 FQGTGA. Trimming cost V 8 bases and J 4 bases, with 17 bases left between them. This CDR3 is CASAAFLGATEAFF. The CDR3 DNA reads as TGTGCCAGCGCGGCGTTTCTAGGGGCCACTGAAGCTTTCTTT.

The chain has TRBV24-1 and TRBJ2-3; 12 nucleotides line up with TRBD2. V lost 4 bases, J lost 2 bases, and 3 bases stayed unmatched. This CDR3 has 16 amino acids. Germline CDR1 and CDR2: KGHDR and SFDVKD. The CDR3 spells CATSDRTSGVTDTQYF. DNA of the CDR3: TGTGCCACCAGTGACCGGACTAGCGGGGTCACAGATACGCAGTATTTT.

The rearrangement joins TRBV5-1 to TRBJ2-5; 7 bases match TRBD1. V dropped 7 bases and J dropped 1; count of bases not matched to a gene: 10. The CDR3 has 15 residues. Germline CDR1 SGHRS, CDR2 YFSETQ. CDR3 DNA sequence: TGCGCCAGCCGCCAAACTCGGACAGGCCAAGAGACCCAGTACTTC. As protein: CASRQTRTGQETQYF.

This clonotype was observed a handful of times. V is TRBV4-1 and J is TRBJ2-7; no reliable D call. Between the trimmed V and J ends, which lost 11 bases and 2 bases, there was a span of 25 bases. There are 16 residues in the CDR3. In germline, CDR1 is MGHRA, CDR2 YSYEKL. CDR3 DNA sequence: TGCGCCGGCATAGTTGGGCTACCGGTAGGCCCCTACGAGCAGTACTTC. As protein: CAGIVGLPVGPYEQYF.

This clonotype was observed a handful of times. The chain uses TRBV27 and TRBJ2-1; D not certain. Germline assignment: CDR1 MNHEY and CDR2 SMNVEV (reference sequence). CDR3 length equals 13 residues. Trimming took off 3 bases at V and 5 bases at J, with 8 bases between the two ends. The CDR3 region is CASSFGSHNEQFF. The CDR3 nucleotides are TGTGCCAGCAGTTTTGGCAGCCACAATGAGCAGTTCTTC.

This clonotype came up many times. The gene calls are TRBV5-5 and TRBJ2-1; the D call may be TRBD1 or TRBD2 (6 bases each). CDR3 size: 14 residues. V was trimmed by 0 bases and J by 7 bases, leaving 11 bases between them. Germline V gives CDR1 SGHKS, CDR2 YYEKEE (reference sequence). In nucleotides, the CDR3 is TGTGCCAGCAGCTTGGTAGGGGGGTGGAATGAGCAGTTCTTC. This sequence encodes CASSLVGGWNEQFF. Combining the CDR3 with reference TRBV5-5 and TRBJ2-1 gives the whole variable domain DAGVTQSPTHLIKTRGQQVTLRCSPISGHKSVSWYQQVLGQGPQFIFQYYEKEERGRGNFPDRFSARQFPNYSSELNVNALLLGDSALYLCASSLVGGWNEQFFGPGTRLTVL.

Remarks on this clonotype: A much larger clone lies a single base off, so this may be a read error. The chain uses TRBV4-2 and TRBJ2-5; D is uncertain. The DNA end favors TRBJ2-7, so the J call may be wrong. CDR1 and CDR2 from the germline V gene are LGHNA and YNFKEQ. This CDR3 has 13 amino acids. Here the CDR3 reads CVSSQFLNYEQYF. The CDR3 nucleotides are TGTGTCAGCAGCCAGTTCTTAAACTACGAGCAGTACTTC.

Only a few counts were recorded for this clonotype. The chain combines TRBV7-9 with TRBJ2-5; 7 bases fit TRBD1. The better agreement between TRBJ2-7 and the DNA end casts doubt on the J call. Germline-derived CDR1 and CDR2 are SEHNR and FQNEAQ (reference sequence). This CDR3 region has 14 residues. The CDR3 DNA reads TGTGCCAGCAGCTTGAGACAGGGTAAGGACGAGCAGTACTTC. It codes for CASSLRQGKDEQYF.

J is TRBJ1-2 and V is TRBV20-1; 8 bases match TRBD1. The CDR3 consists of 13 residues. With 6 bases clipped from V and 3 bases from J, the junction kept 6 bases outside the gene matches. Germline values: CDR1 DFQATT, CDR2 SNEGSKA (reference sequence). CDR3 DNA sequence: TGCAGTGCCCCGGACAGGGAGGACTATGGCTACACCTTC. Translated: CSAPDREDYGYTF.